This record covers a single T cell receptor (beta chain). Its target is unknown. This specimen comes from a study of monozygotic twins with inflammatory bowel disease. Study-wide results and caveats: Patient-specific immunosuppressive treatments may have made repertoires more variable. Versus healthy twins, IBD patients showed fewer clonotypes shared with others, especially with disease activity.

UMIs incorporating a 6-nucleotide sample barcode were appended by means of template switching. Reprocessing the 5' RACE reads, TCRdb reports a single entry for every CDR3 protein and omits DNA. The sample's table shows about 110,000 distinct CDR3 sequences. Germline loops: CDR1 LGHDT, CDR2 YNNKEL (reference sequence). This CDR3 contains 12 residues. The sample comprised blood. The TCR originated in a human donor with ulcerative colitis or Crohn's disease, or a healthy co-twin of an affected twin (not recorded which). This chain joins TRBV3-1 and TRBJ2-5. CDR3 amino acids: CASSQAQGTQYF.